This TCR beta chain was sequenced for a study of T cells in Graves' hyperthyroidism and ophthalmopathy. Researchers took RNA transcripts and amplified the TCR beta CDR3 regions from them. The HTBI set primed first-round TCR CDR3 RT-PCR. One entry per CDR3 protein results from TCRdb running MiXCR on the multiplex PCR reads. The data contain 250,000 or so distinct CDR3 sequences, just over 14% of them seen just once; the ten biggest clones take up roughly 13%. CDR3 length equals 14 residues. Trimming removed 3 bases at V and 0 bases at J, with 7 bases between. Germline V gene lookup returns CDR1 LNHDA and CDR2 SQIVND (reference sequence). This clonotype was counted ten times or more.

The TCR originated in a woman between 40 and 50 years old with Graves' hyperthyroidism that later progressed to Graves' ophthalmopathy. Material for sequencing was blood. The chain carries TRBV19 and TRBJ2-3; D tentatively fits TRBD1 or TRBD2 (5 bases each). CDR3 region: CASSIWDSTDTQYF. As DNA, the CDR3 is TGTGCCAGTAGTATTTGGGACAGCACAGATACGCAGTATTTT.